One sample yielded the 29 T cell receptor beta chains listed below, sequenced in a study of vaccination and CD4 T cells after COVID-19. As for treatment: approximately 11-day PBMC culture with coronavirus spike peptide pools or control peptides (ViraFEST assay). No antigen has been assigned to these receptors. The Oncomine TCR Beta short-read assay was applied to DNA of cultured CD4+ T cells. TCRdb passed the PCR reads through MiXCR, listing each CDR3 protein once. The sample has approximately 20,000 distinct CDR3 sequences, 30% to 40% seen once; the top ten hold about 15%. Sequenced sample: cultured CD4+ T cells from blood. The receptors shown here come from a human donor with COVID-19.

The chain carries TRBV29-1 and TRBJ2-3; weak D call: TRBD2 (7 bases). V lost 8 bases to trimming and J lost 3 bases, with 18 bases between them. CDR1 SQVTM and CDR2 ANQGSEA come from the germline V gene. This CDR3 contains 14 residues. The CDR3: CSCPWGGPTDTQYF. In DNA, the CDR3 is TGCAGCTGCCCTTGGGGGGGCCCGACAGATACGCAGTATTTT.

This clonotype was recorded a few times. The chain recombines TRBV2 with TRBJ2-2; D may be TRBD1 (6 bases). CDR1 and CDR2 (germline): SNHLY, FYNNEI. Deletions cut 6 bases from V and 0 bases from J, with 11 bases between. The CDR3 is 15 amino acids. The CDR3, as DNA: TGTGCCAGCAGGCAGGGGCCGTCGAACACCGGGGAGCTGTTTTTT. Protein product: CASRQGPSNTGELFF.

The chain is built from TRBV6-1 and TRBJ2-7; a weak D match, TRBD2 (5 bases). The ends were cut back, 0 bases at V and 3 bases at J, with 12 bases in the middle. Germline V gives CDR1 MNHNS, CDR2 SASEGT. The CDR3 spans 15 residues. The CDR3: CASSEARVGVYEQYF. CDR3 bases: TGTGCCAGCAGTGAAGCGAGAGTCGGGGTCTACGAGCAGTACTTC.

The chain links TRBV30 to TRBJ1-4; possibly TRBD1 for D (5 bases). Germline loops: CDR1 GTSNPN, CDR2 SVGIG (reference sequence). The CDR3 has 14 amino acids. Trimming left V 2 bases short and J 3 bases short, with 10 bases between. CDR3 nucleotide sequence: TGTGCCTGGAGTTTCCAGGGCGCTAATGAAAAACTGTTTTTT. Translated: CAWSFQGANEKLFF. The entire variable domain, with the rest obtained from reference TRBV30 and TRBJ1-4, is as follows: SQTIHQWPATLVQPVGSPLSLECTVEGTSNPNLYWYRQAAGRGLQLLFYSVGIGQISSEVPQNLSASRPQDRQFILSSKKLLLSDSGFYLCAWSFQGANEKLFFGSGTQLSVL.

This clonotype has more than one count but fewer than ten. This rearrangement joins TRBV21-1 to TRBJ2-6; whether TRBD1, the table's D call, matches the DNA was not checked. TRBV21-1 is given as a pseudogene. This CDR3 is 18 amino acids long. CDR3 DNA: TGTGCCAGCAGCAAAGTGGACAGGGGACGCTCTGGGGCCAACGTCCTGACTTTC. Translating gives CASSKVDRGRSGANVLTF.

The chain employs TRBV9 and TRBJ2-5; 7 bases are shared with TRBD2. Unmatched junction bases numbered 3, after V lost 0 bases and J lost 1 base. Germline CDR1 is SGDLS and CDR2 is YYNGEE. The CDR3 extends over 15 amino acids. Here the CDR3 reads CASSVVASGQETQYF. CDR3 nucleotide sequence: TGTGCCAGCAGCGTAGTGGCTAGCGGCCAAGAGACCCAGTACTTC.

The chain links TRBV6-4 to TRBJ2-3, with D maybe TRBD1 (5 bases). This CDR3 has 12 residues. Germline V lookup: CDR1 MRHNA, CDR2 SNTAGT. V lost 4 bases and J lost 6, with 8 bases in between. CDR3 sequence: CASSASGDTQYF. In DNA form, the CDR3 reads TGTGCCAGCAGTGCCTCAGGGGATACGCAGTATTTT.

The chain uses TRBV5-6 and TRBJ2-5, with D perhaps assigned TRBD1 or TRBD2 (5 bases each). Germline V gives CDR1 SGHDT, CDR2 YYEEEE. The CDR3 spans 15 residues. V dropped 4 bases and J dropped 1 base, with 14 bases sitting between them. DNA of the CDR3: TGTGCCAGCAGCAGGGTGGGACCGTCCCAAGAGACCCAGTACTTC. This codes for CASSRVGPSQETQYF.

V and J are TRBV6-5 and TRBJ2-7; D gene uncertain. Trimming pared 0 bases from V and 3 bases from J, leaving 9 bases between. This CDR3 has 14 residues. From germline, CDR1 is MNHEY and CDR2 SVGAGI. The CDR3 DNA reads as TGTGCCAGCAGTTACTCGAGAGGATACTACGAGCAGTACTTC. It specifies CASSYSRGYYEQYF.

This clonotype is classed as medium-sized. This rearrangement joins TRBV6-5 to TRBJ1-5; possibly TRBD1 for D (6 bases). V was cut by 2 bases and J by 7 bases, with 15 bases left in between. This CDR3 has 15 amino acids. Looked up from germline, CDR1 is MNHEY and CDR2 is SVGAGI. The CDR3: CASSYTQGKGQPQHF. CDR3 sequence (DNA): TGTGCCAGCAGTTACACTCAGGGGAAGGGGCAGCCCCAGCATTTT.

This clonotype was recorded a few times. V usage is TRBV6-1 and J usage is TRBJ1-2; D is unresolved. CDR1 and CDR2 from the germline V gene are MNHNS and SASEGT. Trimming shortened V by 2 bases and J by 10 bases, and 17 bases separated the two germline ends. The CDR3 is 14 residues long. In DNA, the CDR3 is TGTGCCAGCAGTGAAAGAGCGGACCGTGGCTACTACACCTTC. Residues: CASSERADRGYYTF.

The V and J genes are TRBV20-1 and TRBJ1-3; D remains unclear. Germline assignment: CDR1 DFQATT and CDR2 SNEGSKA (reference sequence). This CDR3 is built from 14 residues. V was cut by 3 bases and J by 4 bases, with 13 bases left in between. This CDR3 is CSASDKHGGNTIYF. The DNA of the CDR3 is TGCAGTGCTAGCGACAAACATGGAGGAAACACCATATATTTT.

This chain links TRBV5-4 with TRBJ2-5; D may be TRBD1 (7 bases). The ends were cut back, 4 bases at V and 5 bases at J, with 21 bases in the middle. The CDR3 is 16 residues long. Germline CDR1 is SGHNT and CDR2 is YYREEE (reference sequence). The chain's CDR3 is CASSPGRAGGRETQYF. The CDR3 coding sequence is TGTGCCAGCAGCCCGGGCCGGGCAGGGGGGCGGGAGACCCAGTACTTC.

V is TRBV6-1 and J is TRBJ2-1; D uncertain. Germline CDR1 is MNHNS and CDR2 is SASEGT. V lost 6 bases to trimming and J lost 6 bases, with 21 bases between them. CDR3 length: 16 amino acids. In DNA, the CDR3 is TGTGCCAGCAGGACACACACTACTGCTAGTCTCAATGAGCAGTTCTTC. Its protein product is CASRTHTTASLNEQFF.

This clonotype was counted only a few times. The chain has TRBV7-2 and TRBJ1-1; D gene ambiguous. The germline V and J ends were trimmed by 0 bases and 4 bases, with 9 bases remaining between them. The germline gives CDR1 SGHTA, CDR2 FQGNSA. The CDR3 loop spans 14 amino acids. The CDR3 sequence is CASSLARAGTEAFF. In nucleotides, the CDR3 is TGTGCCAGCAGCTTAGCCCGCGCAGGCACTGAAGCTTTCTTT.

This clonotype was counted a few times. The chain recombines TRBV10-3 with TRBJ1-1; 8 positions agree with TRBD1. Germline V gene lookup returns CDR1 ENHRY and CDR2 SYGVKD. J gave up 1 base and V 7 bases, and 8 bases lay outside the gene matches. The CDR3 is 15 amino acids. CDR3 nucleotide sequence: TGTGCCATCAAGGCATCCGGGACAGGGAACACTGAAGCTTTCTTT. Its translation: CAIKASGTGNTEAFF.

The genes are TRBV7-2 and TRBJ2-3, with D perhaps TRBD2 (6 bases). This CDR3 comprises 16 residues. Germline V gene sequence: CDR1 SGHTA, CDR2 FQGNSA. V was pared by 0 bases and J by 1 base, with 11 bases between. For the CDR3, the DNA is TGTGCCAGCAGCTTAGCGGCGGGAAGGGGCACAGATACGCAGTATTTT. This sequence encodes CASSLAAGRGTDTQYF.

The table lists this clonotype with a few counts. The chain employs TRBV27 and TRBJ2-3, with 7 positions matching TRBD2. The CDR3 sequence is 18 residues long. Germline V gives CDR1 MNHEY, CDR2 SMNVEV (reference sequence). Trimming at V came to 5 bases and at J to 1 base, leaving 15 bases not matched to a gene. DNA of the CDR3: TGTGCCAGCAGTGTCGTTTTGTCGAGCGGGGCCCGCACAGATACGCAGTATTTT. This sequence encodes CASSVVLSSGARTDTQYF.

This clonotype has a handful of counts. V gene TRBV11-2 combines with J gene TRBJ1-2; 8 bases are a match to TRBD1. Germline V gene lookup returns CDR1 SGHAT and CDR2 FQNNGV. After removal of 5 bases from V and 5 bases from J, the junction contained 7 bases not matched to a gene. The CDR3 sequence is 14 residues long. The CDR3 sequence is CASSVSGGRYGYTF. The CDR3 nucleotides read TGTGCCAGCAGCGTATCAGGGGGCCGGTATGGCTACACCTTC.

About this clonotype: Possible read error: a much larger clone is one base away. The chain combines TRBV6-1 with TRBJ1-6, with D possibly TRBD1 on 5 matching bases. Germline V lookup: CDR1 MNHNS, CDR2 SASEGT. This CDR3 has 15 amino acids. V dropped 5 bases and J dropped 10 bases, with 18 bases sitting between them. CDR3 bases: TGTGCCAGCAGTCAAACGGGACTGATCGGGTCACCCCTCCACTTT. Its translation: CASSQTGLIGSPLHF.

This clonotype was recorded only once. The chain uses TRBV7-2 and TRBJ1-2; maybe TRBD1 (5 bases). CDR1 is SGHTA, CDR2 FQGNSA, per germline. The CDR3 runs to 18 residues. The V end was cut by 5 bases, the J end by 3 bases, with 25 bases between. This CDR3 is CASSQDFGARGGDYGYTF. For the CDR3, the DNA is TGTGCCAGCAGCCAAGATTTCGGGGCGCGTGGAGGGGACTATGGCTACACCTTC.

This clonotype was counted between two and nine times. The V gene is TRBV11-3, the J gene TRBJ1-3; D gene ambiguous. The germline V and J ends were trimmed by 3 bases and 5 bases, with 5 bases remaining between them. This CDR3 comprises 12 residues. Germline V gives CDR1 SGHNT, CDR2 YENEEA. Here the CDR3 DNA reads TGTGCCAGCAGCTTTGACCGAAACACCATATATTTT. This sequence encodes CASSFDRNTIYF.

This chain links TRBV5-1 with TRBJ2-7; the D gene is possibly TRBD1 (6 bases). The V end lost 3 bases, the J end lost 2 bases, and 9 bases lay between the germline ends. This CDR3 region has 13 residues. Germline V gives CDR1 SGHRS, CDR2 YFSETQ. The CDR3 nucleotides are TGCGCCAGCAGCTCGCAGGGGACCTACGAGCAGTACTTC. Amino acids: CASSSQGTYEQYF.

This clonotype has more than one count but fewer than ten. CDR3 sequence: CSAPSGSGGATGELFF. The CDR3 nucleotides are TGCAGTGCTCCCTCGGGTAGCGGGGGGGCCACCGGGGAGCTGTTTTTT. The V and J genes are TRBV20-1 and TRBJ2-2; 11 nucleotides line up with TRBD2. CDR3 size: 16 residues. Germline trimming cut 5 bases from V and 4 bases from J; bases unmatched to any gene: 9. Germline CDR1 DFQATT, CDR2 SNEGSKA (reference sequence).

V is TRBV6-5 and J is TRBJ1-1; the D is unclear. The CDR3 spans 15 residues. Germline loops: CDR1 MNHEY, CDR2 SVGAGI. V lost 2 bases to trimming and J lost 1 base, with 11 bases between them. CDR3 bases: TGTGCCAGCAGTTACCTGGCAGGCTCGAACACTGAAGCTTTCTTT. It translates to CASSYLAGSNTEAFF.

This clonotype was detected only a few times. The chain recombines TRBV30 with TRBJ1-1; 9 bases are a match to TRBD1. The J segment lost 3 bases and the V segment lost 4 bases, leaving 3 bases of the junction unmatched. The CDR3 runs 13 residues. Germline loops: CDR1 GTSNPN, CDR2 SVGIG (reference sequence). The CDR3 reads CAWKDRGYTEAFF. CDR3 coding DNA: TGTGCCTGGAAGGACAGGGGATACACTGAAGCTTTCTTT.

The chain employs TRBV11-2 and TRBJ1-1; possible D gene TRBD1, 5 bases. Trimming took 3 bases from V and 4 from J, leaving 12 bases between them. The CDR3 has 14 residues. Germline V gene data show CDR1 as SGHAT and CDR2 as FQNNGV. The CDR3 is CASSFAGTSTEAFF. For the CDR3, the DNA is TGTGCCAGCAGCTTCGCAGGGACCTCCACTGAAGCTTTCTTT. Supplemented by reference TRBV11-2 and TRBJ1-1, the full variable domain reads EAGVAQSPRYKIIEKRQSVAFWCNPISGHATLYWYQQILGQGPKLLIQFQNNGVVDDSQLPKDRFSAERLKGVDSTLKIQPAKLEDSAVYLCASSFAGTSTEAFFGQGTRLTVV.

The CDR3 loop is CASSPTRSYNSPLHF. DNA for the CDR3: TGTGCCAGCAGTCCGACGCGGTCCTATAATTCACCCCTCCACTTT. V is TRBV21-1 and J is TRBJ1-6. TRBV21-1 is noted as a pseudogene. CDR3 length: 15 residues.

Within the sample, this clonotype is medium-sized. The chain joins TRBV19 to TRBJ1-6, with D unclear. The CDR3 totals 16 residues. The V end was cut by 1 base, the J end by 7 bases, with 14 bases between. The germline V gene encodes CDR1 LNHDA and CDR2 SQIVND (reference sequence). Here the CDR3 reads CASSIAAPNINSPLHF. The CDR3 region has the DNA TGTGCCAGTAGTATAGCGGCCCCCAATATCAATTCACCCCTCCACTTT.